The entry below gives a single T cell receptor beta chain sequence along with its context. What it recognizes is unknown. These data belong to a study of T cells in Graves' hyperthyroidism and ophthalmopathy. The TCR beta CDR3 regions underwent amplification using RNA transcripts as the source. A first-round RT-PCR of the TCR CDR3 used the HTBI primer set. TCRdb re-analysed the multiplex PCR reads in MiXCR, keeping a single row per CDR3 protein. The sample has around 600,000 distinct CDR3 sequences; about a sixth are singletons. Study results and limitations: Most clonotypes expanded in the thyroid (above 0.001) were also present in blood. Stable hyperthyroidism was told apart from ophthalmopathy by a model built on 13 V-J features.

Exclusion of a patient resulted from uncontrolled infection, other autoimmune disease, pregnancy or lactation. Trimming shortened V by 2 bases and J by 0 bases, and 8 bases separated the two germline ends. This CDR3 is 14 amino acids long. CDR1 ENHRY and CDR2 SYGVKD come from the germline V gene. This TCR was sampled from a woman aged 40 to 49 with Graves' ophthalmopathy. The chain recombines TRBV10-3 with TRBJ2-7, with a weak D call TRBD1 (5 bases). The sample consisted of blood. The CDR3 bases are TGTGCCATCAGTGAGGACAGAGGCTCCTACGAGCAGTACTTC. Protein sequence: CAISEDRGSYEQYF.